This T cell receptor beta chain came from a study of blood T cell repertoires in COVID-19. The CDR3 consists of 17 residues. Repertoires were generated with immunoSEQ multiplex PCR, while TCRdb's copy carries only in-frame clones and drops some. The sample lists 200,000 to 250,000 clones; 86% were seen once. This TCR derives from a woman aged 50 to 65 in a cohort exposed to, infected with or recovered from COVID-19 (not recorded which). This rearrangement joins TRBV21-1 to TRBJ2-7; the D segment call TRBD1 is taken from the table without a DNA check. TRBV21-1 constitutes a pseudogene. The sample consisted of PBMCs or T cells enriched from blood (not recorded which). Here the CDR3 DNA reads TGTGCCAGCTCCACACTGGGGGGACAGGGGAAAGCCTACGAGCAGTACTTC. This encodes CASSTLGGQGKAYEQYF.